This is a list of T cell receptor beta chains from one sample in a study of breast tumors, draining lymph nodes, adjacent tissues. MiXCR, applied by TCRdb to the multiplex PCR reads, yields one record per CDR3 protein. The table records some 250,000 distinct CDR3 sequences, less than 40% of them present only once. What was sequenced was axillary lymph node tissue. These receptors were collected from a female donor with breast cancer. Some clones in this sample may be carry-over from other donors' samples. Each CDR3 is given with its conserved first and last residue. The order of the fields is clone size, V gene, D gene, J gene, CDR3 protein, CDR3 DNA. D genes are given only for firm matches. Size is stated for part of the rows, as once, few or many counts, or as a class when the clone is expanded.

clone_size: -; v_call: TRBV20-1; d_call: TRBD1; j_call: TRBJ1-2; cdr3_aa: CSARVGGGQVRSYGYTF; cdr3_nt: TGCAGTGCTAGAGTAGGGGGCGGACAGGTGCGGTCCTATGGCTACACCTTC
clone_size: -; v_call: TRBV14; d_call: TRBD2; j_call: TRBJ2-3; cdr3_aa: CASSVEGLAGEGCSTDTQYF; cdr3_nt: TGTGCCAGCAGCGTAGAGGGACTAGCGGGGGAGGGGTGTAGCACAGATACGCAGTATTTT
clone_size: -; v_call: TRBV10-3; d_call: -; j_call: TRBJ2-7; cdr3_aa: CAIMGDSYEQYF; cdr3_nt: TGTGCCATCATGGGAGACTCCTACGAGCAGTACTTC
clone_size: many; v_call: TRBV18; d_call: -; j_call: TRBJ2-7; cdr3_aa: CASSPSDYSYEQYF; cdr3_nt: TGTGCCAGCTCACCCTCGGACTACTCCTACGAGCAGTACTTC
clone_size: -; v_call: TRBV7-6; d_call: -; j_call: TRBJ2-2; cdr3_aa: CVSSLQTTANTGELFF; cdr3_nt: TGTGTCAGCAGCCTCCAGACAACCGCGAACACCGGGGAGCTGTTTTTT
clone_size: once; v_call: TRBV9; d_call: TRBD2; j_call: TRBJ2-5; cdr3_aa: CASSVAGGAATQYF; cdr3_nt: TGTGCCAGCAGCGTAGCGGGAGGTGCAGCGACCCAGTACTTC
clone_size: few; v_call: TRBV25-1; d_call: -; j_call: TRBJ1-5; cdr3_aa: CASSQPGGQPQHF; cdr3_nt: TGTGCCAGCAGCCAACCAGGTGGTCAGCCCCAGCATTTT
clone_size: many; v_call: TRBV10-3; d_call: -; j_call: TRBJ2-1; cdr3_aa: CAIRDSGANEQFF; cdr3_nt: TGTGCCATCAGGGACAGCGGGGCGAATGAGCAGTTCTTC
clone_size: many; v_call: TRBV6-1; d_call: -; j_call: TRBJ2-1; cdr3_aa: CASSEADQKQFF; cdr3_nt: TGTGCCAGCAGTGAGGCAGACCAAAAGCAGTTCTTC
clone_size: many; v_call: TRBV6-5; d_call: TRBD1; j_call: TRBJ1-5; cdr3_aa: CASRRRQGRDQPQHF; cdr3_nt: TGTGCCAGCAGGAGACGACAGGGTAGGGATCAGCCCCAGCATTTT
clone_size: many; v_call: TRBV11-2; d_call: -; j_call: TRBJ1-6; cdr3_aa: CASSLVQADSPLHF; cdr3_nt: TGTGCCAGCAGCTTAGTTCAGGCAGACTCACCCCTCCACTTT
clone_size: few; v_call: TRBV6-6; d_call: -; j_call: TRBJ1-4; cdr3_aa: CASSPPRGANEKLFF; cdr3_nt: TGTGCCAGCAGTCCCCCCCGGGGTGCTAATGAAAAACTGTTTTTT
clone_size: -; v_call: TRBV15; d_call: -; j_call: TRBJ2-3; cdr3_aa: CATSSLDHRGTQYF; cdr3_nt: TGTGCCACCAGCAGCTTAGACCACCGGGGTACGCAGTATTTT
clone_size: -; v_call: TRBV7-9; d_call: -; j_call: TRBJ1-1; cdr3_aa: CASSFQGMNTEAFF; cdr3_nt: TGTGCCAGCAGCTTCCAGGGTATGAACACTGAAGCTTTCTTT
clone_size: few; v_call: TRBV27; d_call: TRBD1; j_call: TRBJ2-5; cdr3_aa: CASSFRGTGGIQETQYF; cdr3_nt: TGTGCCAGCAGTTTCAGGGGGACAGGGGGCATCCAAGAGACCCAGTACTTC
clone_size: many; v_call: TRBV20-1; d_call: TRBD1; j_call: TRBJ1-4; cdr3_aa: CSAGRTGGAEKLFF; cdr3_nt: TGCAGTGCTGGGCGTACAGGGGGCGCTGAAAAACTGTTTTTT
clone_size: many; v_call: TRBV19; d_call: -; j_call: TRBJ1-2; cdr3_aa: CASNPTGANYGYTF; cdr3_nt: TGTGCCAGTAACCCGACAGGAGCTAACTATGGCTACACCTTC
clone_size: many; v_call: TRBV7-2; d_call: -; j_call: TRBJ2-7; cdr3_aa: CASSRERDDEQYF; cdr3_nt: TGTGCCAGCAGCCGAGAACGGGACGACGAGCAGTACTTC
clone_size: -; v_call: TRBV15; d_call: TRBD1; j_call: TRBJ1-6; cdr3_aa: CATSPEDRGNSPLHF; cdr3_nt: TGTGCCACCAGCCCTGAGGACAGGGGCAATTCACCCCTCCACTTT
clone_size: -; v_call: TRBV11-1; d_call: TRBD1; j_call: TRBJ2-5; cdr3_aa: CASSLRDRGSETQYF; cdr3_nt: TGTGCCAGCAGCCTCCGGGACAGGGGGAGTGAGACCCAGTACTTC
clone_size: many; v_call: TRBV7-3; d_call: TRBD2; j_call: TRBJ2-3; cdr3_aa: CASSLRGLAGAGDTQYF; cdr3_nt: TGTGCCAGCAGCCTAAGGGGTCTAGCGGGAGCTGGAGATACGCAGTATTTT
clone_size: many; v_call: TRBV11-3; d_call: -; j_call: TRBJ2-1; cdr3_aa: CASSPSGQLNEQFF; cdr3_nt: TGTGCCAGCAGCCCGAGCGGACAGCTCAATGAGCAGTTCTTC
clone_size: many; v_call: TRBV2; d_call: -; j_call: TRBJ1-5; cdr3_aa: CASSEMPVSNQPQHF; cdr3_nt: TGTGCCAGCAGTGAAATGCCCGTGAGCAATCAGCCCCAGCATTTT
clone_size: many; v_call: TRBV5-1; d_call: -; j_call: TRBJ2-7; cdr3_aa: CASSLGLSLGEQYF; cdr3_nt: TGCGCCAGCAGCTTGGGACTATCCCTTGGCGAGCAGTACTTC
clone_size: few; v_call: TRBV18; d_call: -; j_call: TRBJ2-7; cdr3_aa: CASSPPTAYYEQYF; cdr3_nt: TGTGCCAGCTCACCACCGACGGCTTACTACGAGCAGTACTTC
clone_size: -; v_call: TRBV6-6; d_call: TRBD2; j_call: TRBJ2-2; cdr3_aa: CASMLAGGPGNTGELFF; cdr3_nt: TGTGCCAGCATGCTAGCGGGAGGGCCAGGGAACACCGGGGAGCTGTTTTTT
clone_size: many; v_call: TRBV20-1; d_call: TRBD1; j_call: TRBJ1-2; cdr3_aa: CRGMGQGDVYGYTF; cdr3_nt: TGCAGGGGAATGGGACAGGGGGATGTCTATGGCTACACCTTC
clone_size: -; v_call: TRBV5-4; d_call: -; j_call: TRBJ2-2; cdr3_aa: CASGKQGPGELFF; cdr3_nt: TGTGCCAGCGGAAAACAGGGACCGGGGGAGCTGTTTTTT
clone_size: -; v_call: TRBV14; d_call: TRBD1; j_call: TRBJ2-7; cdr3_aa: CASSRDSLYEQYF; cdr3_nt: TGTGCCAGCAGCCGGGACAGCCTCTACGAGCAGTACTTC
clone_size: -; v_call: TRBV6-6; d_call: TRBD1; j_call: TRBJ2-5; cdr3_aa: CASSYGQGIGRNQPQYF; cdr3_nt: TGTGCCAGCAGTTACGGACAGGGGATAGGTAGGAATCAGCCCCAGTACTTC
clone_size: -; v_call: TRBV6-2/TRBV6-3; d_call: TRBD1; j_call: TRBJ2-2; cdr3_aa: CASSYSRTGPTGELFF; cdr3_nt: TGTGCCAGCAGTTACTCGAGGACAGGTCCCACCGGGGAGCTGTTTTTT
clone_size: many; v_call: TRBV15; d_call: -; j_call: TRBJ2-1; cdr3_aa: CATSRVGRSNEQFF; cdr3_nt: TGTGCCACCAGCAGAGTTGGTAGGAGTAATGAGCAGTTCTTC
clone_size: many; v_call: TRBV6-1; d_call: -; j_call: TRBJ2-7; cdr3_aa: CASSQNGNSARPYF; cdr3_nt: TGTGCCAGCAGCCAAAATGGGAACAGCGCTAGACCGTACTTC
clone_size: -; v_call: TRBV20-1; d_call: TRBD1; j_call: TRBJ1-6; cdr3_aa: CSAREGQGIITNSPLHF; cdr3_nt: TGCAGTGCTAGGGAGGGACAGGGGATTATCACTAATTCACCCCTCCACTTT
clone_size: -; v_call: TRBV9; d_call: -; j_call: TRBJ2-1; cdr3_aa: CASSHPLSSYNEQFF; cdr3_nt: TGTGCCAGCAGCCACCCACTTAGCTCCTACAATGAGCAGTTCTTC
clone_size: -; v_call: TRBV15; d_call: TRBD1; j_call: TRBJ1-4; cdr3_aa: CATSRDRQGEEKLFF; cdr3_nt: TGTGCCACCAGCAGAGATCGTCAGGGGGAAGAAAAACTGTTTTTT
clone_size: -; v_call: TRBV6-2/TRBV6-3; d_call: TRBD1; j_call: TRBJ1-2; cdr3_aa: CASSYWDSYGYTF; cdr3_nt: TGTGCCAGCAGTTACTGGGACAGCTATGGCTACACCTTC
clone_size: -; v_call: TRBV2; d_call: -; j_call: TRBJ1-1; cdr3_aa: CASSEPGRRDTEAFF; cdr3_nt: TGTGCCAGCAGTGAACCGGGGCGGAGGGACACTGAAGCTTTCTTT
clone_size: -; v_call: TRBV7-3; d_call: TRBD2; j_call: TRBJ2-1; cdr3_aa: CASRAGLAGAGGNEQFF; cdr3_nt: TGTGCCAGCAGGGCGGGACTAGCGGGAGCCGGCGGCAATGAGCAGTTCTTC
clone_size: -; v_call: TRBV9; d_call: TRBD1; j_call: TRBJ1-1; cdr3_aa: CASSVGRGQGPTEAFF; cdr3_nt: TGTGCCAGCAGCGTAGGACGTGGACAGGGACCTACTGAAGCTTTCTTT
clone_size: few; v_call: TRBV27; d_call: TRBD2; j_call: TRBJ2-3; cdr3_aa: CASSFGGRWPDTQYF; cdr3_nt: TGTGCCAGCAGTTTCGGGGGGAGATGGCCAGATACGCAGTATTTT
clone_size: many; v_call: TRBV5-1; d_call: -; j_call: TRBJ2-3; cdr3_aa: CASSLRAVHTQYF; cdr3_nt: TGCGCCAGCAGCTTGAGGGCGGTCCATACGCAGTATTTT
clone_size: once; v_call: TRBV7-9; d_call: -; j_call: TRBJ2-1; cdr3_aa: CASTPGISVYNEQFF; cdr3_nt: TGTGCCAGCACCCCGGGAATTAGCGTCTACAATGAGCAGTTCTTC
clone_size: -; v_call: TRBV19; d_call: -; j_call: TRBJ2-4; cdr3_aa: CASSPDRSQAKNIQYF; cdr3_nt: TGTGCCAGTAGTCCCGACAGGTCACAAGCCAAAAACATTCAGTACTTC
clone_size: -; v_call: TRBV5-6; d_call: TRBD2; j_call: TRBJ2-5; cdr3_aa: CASSQGLAGGVEQYF; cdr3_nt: TGTGCCAGCAGCCAAGGACTAGCGGGGGGAGTTGAGCAGTACTTC
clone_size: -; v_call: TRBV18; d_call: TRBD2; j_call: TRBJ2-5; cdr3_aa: CASSPLAGVRGTQYF; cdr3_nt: TGTGCCAGCTCACCCCTAGCGGGAGTAAGGGGGACCCAGTACTTC
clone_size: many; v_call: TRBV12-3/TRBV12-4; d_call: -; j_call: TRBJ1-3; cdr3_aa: CASSRRDSGNTIYF; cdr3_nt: TGTGCCAGCAGTCGTCGGGACTCTGGAAACACCATATATTTT
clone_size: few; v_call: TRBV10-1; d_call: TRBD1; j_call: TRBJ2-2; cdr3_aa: CASSTGTGDTGELFF; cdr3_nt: TGCGCCAGCAGTACCGGGACAGGGGACACCGGGGAGCTGTTTTTT
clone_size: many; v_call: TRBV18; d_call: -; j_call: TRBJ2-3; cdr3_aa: CASSPPSEDTQYF; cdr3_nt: TGTGCCAGCTCACCACCTTCCGAAGATACGCAGTATTTT
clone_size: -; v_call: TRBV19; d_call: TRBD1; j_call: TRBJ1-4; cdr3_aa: CASRPGQGREEKLFF; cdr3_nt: TGTGCCAGTAGACCGGGACAGGGAAGAGAAGAAAAACTGTTTTTT
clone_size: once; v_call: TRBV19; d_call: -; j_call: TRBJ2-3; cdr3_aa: CASSRAGKGTDTQYF; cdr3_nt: TGTGCCAGTAGTCGGGCCGGCAAGGGCACAGATACGCAGTATTTT
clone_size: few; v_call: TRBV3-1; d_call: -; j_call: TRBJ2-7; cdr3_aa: CASSQGLYVNYEQYF; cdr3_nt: TGTGCCAGCAGCCAAGGACTTTACGTAAACTACGAGCAGTACTTC
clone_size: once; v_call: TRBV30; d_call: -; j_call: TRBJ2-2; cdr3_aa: CAWDRGPRIDTGELFF; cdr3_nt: TGTGCCTGGGACCGGGGCCCCCGAATAGACACCGGGGAGCTGTTTTTT
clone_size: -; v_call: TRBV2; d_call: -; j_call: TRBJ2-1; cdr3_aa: CASSAREGGNEQFF; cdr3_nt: TGTGCCAGCAGTGCCCGGGAAGGCGGGAATGAGCAGTTCTTC
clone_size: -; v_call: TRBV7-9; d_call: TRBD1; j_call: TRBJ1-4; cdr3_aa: CASSLEGTGDEKLFF; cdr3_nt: TGTGCCAGCAGCTTAGAGGGGACAGGGGACGAAAAACTGTTTTTT
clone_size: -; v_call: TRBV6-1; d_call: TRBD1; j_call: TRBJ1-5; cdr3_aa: CASRPEEGAKQPQHF; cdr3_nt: TGTGCCAGCAGGCCAGAGGAGGGGGCAAAGCAGCCCCAGCATTTT
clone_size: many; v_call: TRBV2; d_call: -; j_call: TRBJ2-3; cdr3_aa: CASIGSKGTDTQYF; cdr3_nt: TGTGCCAGCATTGGGTCTAAAGGCACAGATACGCAGTATTTT
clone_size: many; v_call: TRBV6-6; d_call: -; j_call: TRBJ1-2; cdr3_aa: CASSEWVSYGYTF; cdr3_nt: TGTGCCAGCAGTGAATGGGTCAGCTATGGCTACACCTTC
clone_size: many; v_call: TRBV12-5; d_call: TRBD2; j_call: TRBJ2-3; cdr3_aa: CASGASGRESDTQYF; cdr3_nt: TGTGCTAGTGGTGCTAGCGGGAGGGAGTCAGATACGCAGTATTTT
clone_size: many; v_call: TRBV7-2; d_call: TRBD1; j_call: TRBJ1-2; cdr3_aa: CASSLSGTGGEIYYGYTF; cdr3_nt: TGTGCCAGCAGCCTGTCCGGGACAGGGGGCGAAATATACTATGGCTACACCTTC